Each of the 11 T cell receptor beta chains below was sequenced from the same sample in a study of OX40 agonist ivuxolimab in advanced cancers. Library creation used the immunoSEQ multiplex PCR assay. Sourced from immuneACCESS, this table was stored by TCRdb with only in-frame sequences that have V and J called. A share of the clones is absent; for the studies checked, an unresolved V gene accounts for under half, and the remainder has no known explanation. The sample table lists fewer than 100,000 clones, approximately 80% of them with a count of one. The ten largest clones capture 0.4% to 0.5% of the sample. Sequenced material: CD4+ or CD8+ T cells sorted from blood, taken in a trial of the OX40 agonist ivuxolimab. The receptors derive from an adult with an advanced solid tumor such as melanoma, head and neck, liver or kidney cancer.

The V call is TRBV2, the J call TRBJ2-7; weak D call: TRBD1 (5 bases). This CDR3 comprises 13 residues. The germline V gene has CDR1 SNHLY and CDR2 FYNNEI. V was shortened by 8 bases and J by 7 bases, with 18 bases between the two germline ends. In DNA form, the CDR3 reads TGTGCCAGCCGGTACAGGTCTATTACAGAGCAGTACTTC. Encoded protein: CASRYRSITEQYF. Looking up the rest from reference TRBV2 and TRBJ2-7 gives the full variable domain: EPEVTQTPSHQVTQMGQEVILRCVPISNHLYFYWYRQILGQKVEFLVSFYNNEISEKSEIFDDQFSVERPDGSNFTLKIRSTKLEDSAMYFCASRYRSITEQYFGPGTRLTVT.

This sequence joins TRBV29-1 and TRBJ2-6; the D is unclear. CDR1 is SQVTM and CDR2 is ANQGSEA in the germline V gene. V lost 3 bases and J lost 1, with 4 bases in between. The CDR3 extends over 13 amino acids. Here the CDR3 DNA reads TGCAGCGTTGACGGGTCTGGGGCCAACGTCCTGACTTTC. This encodes CSVDGSGANVLTF.

The chain joins TRBV2 to TRBJ1-6; D is undetermined. Trimming left V 7 bases short and J 12 bases short, with 13 bases between. CDR3 length: 12 amino acids. CDR1 is SNHLY and CDR2 is FYNNEI in the germline V gene. Here the CDR3 DNA reads TGTGCCAGCAACGGGAGGAAGGAACCCCTCCACTTT. The encoded protein is CASNGRKEPLHF.

V usage is TRBV28 and J usage is TRBJ2-3; 10 nucleotides align to TRBD2. After removal of 5 bases from V and 5 bases from J, the junction contained 7 bases not matched to a gene. The CDR3 totals 15 residues. Germline V CDR1 and CDR2: MDHEN, SYDVKM. The CDR3 spells CASSISGGLGDTQYF. CDR3 in DNA: TGTGCCAGCAGTATTAGCGGGGGGCTAGGAGATACGCAGTATTTT.

The chain is built from TRBV28 and TRBJ2-2; 11 bases align to TRBD2. The CDR3 covers 15 residues. The germline CDR1 and CDR2 sequences are MDHEN and SYDVKM. Trimming removed 7 bases from V and 5 bases from J; junction bases left unmatched: 6. CDR3 nucleotide sequence: TGTGCCAGCAACTTTCTAGCGGGGGGTACCGGGGAGCTGTTTTTT. It codes for CASNFLAGGTGELFF.

The chain links TRBV7-9 to TRBJ1-4, with D possibly matching TRBD1 (5 bases). V dropped 1 base and J dropped 7 bases, with 13 bases sitting between them. The germline CDR1 and CDR2 sequences are SEHNR and FQNEAQ (reference sequence). This CDR3 spans 15 amino acids. CDR3 protein: CASSLVQTGGEKLFF. CDR3 nucleotide sequence: TGTGCCAGCAGCTTAGTTCAAACTGGGGGTGAAAAACTGTTTTTT.

This sequence joins TRBV5-4 and TRBJ1-6; D gene uncertain. Germline CDR1 and CDR2: SGHNT and YYREEE (reference sequence). This CDR3 is 15 amino acids long. The germline V and J ends were trimmed by 2 bases and 9 bases, with 15 bases remaining between them. The CDR3 here is CASSFDMARSSPLHF. CDR3 DNA: TGTGCCAGCAGCTTCGACATGGCAAGAAGTTCACCCCTCCACTTT.

This clone was detected only a few times. The V and J genes are TRBV28 and TRBJ2-7, with D unresolved. This CDR3 comprises 10 residues. The germline CDR1 and CDR2 sequences are MDHEN and SYDVKM. V lost 6 bases and J lost 3, with 3 bases in between. The CDR3 nucleotides read TGTGCCAGCAGACACTACGAGCAGTACTTC. Translation: CASRHYEQYF.

The genes are TRBV28 and TRBJ1-4; no reliable D call. The CDR3 is 15 amino acids. Between the trimmed V and J ends, which lost 6 bases and 0 bases, there was a span of 11 bases. CDR1 MDHEN and CDR2 SYDVKM come from the germline V gene. CDR3 protein: CASSRNGATNEKLFF. CDR3 sequence (DNA): TGTGCCAGCAGCCGTAACGGTGCAACTAATGAAAAACTGTTTTTT.

The CDR3 DNA is TGTGCCAGCTCGTCCGGGACAGGGGCAGACGAGCAGTACTTC. It encodes CASSSGTGADEQYF. V usage is TRBV18 and J usage is TRBJ2-7; TRBD1 matches 10 bases. The CDR3 length is 14 residues. Germline V gene lookup returns CDR1 KGHSH and CDR2 LQKENI. Germline trimming cut 6 bases from V and 5 bases from J; bases unmatched to any gene: 7.

The CDR3 DNA is TGTGCCAGCAGCCCCGACAGGGCAACTAATGAAAAACTGTTTTTT. As protein: CASSPDRATNEKLFF. The rearrangement links TRBV14 to TRBJ1-4; 7 bases line up with TRBD1. V lost 4 bases to trimming and J lost 0 bases; unmatched junction nucleotides: 2. This CDR3 is 15 amino acids long. Germline loops: CDR1 SGHDN, CDR2 FVKESK.